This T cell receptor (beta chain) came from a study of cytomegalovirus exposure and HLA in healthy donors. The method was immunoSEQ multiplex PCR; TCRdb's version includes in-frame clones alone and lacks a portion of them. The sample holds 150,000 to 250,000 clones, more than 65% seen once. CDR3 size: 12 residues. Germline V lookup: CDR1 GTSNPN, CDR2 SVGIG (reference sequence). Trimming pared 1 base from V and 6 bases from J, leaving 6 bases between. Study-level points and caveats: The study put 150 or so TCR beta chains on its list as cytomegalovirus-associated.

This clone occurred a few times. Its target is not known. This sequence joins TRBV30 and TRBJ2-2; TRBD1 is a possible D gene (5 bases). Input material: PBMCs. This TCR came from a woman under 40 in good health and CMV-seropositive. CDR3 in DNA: TGTGCCTGGAGTGGACAGTCCGGGGAGCTGTTTTTT. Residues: CAWSGQSGELFF.